This T cell receptor (beta chain) appears in the sequencing data of a study of blood T cell repertoires in COVID-19. In the study overall: Both acute and convalescent COVID-19 samples were obtained from the United States, Italy and Spain. From T cells, B-cell-depleted T cells, or PBMCs came the material, which was cDNA or gDNA.

Original analysis: Amplification with reference gene primers provided the estimates of nucleated cell counts. Profiled with immunoSEQ multiplex PCR; TCRdb holds only in-frame clones, not every one. The V and J calls and clone size were taken over from that table, and D and trimming were inferred from the DNA. The sample shows about 120,000 clones, about 78% of them seen only once. With 2 bases removed from V and 6 bases from J, the gap between germline ends came to 17 bases. Germline-derived CDR1 and CDR2 are SEHNR and FQNEAQ (reference sequence). The CDR3 spans 16 residues. The chain links TRBV7-9 to TRBJ2-1; possibly TRBD1 for D (6 bases). The TCR sequence derives from a man in his sixties or seventies with acute or convalescent COVID-19. The source material was peripheral blood. The CDR3 loop is CASSLLAGASGNEQFF. CDR3 DNA sequence: TGTGCCAGCAGCTTATTGGCAGGGGCCTCGGGCAATGAGCAGTTCTTC.